The clone carrying this T cell receptor (beta chain) appeared a single time. Time point here: sample taken at primary tumor resection. The authors sequenced whole RNA from tumor, nontumor lung or frozen PBMC without sorting. This entry comes from a study of spatial heterogeneity in lung cancer. Study as a whole: Every unique TCR and UMI combination, on average, appeared more than ten times in raw reads.

TCRdb ran MiXCR on the 5' RACE reads and lists one entry per CDR3 protein. This table has about 85,000 distinct CDR3 sequences, 15% to 25% appearing once. CDR1 LGHDT and CDR2 YNNKEL come from the germline V gene (reference sequence). Trimming cost V 4 bases and J 2 bases, with 15 bases left between them. This CDR3 spans 16 amino acids. The sample in question was PBMCs, obtained at surgery. The TCR originated in a male donor with early-stage non-small cell lung cancer. The chain employs TRBV3-1 and TRBJ1-5; D gene ambiguous. CDR3 in amino acids: CASSLSTVRGNQPQHF. The CDR3 nucleotides read TGTGCCAGCAGCCTCTCCACTGTGCGTGGCAATCAGCCCCAGCATTTT.